This T cell receptor beta chain derives from a study of T cells after yellow fever vaccination. General study points: Just a small share of clonotypes turned up in the CD4 compartment as well as the CD8 compartment. The booster response re-showed most primary clones: over 95% CD4, approximately 86% CD8.

TCRdb processed the 5' RACE reads anew with MiXCR; each CDR3 protein has one entry. The sample contains a few hundred thousand distinct CDR3 sequences, about 6.6% of which appear only once. Per the germline V gene, CDR1 is SGHTA and CDR2 is FQGNSA. This CDR3 comprises 15 residues. Trimming left V 3 bases short and J 6 bases short, with 15 bases between. This clonotype has a handful of counts. Its antigen remains unidentified. The source material was PBMCs, sampled about 49 days after the first yellow fever vaccination. This TCR was recovered from a man younger than 30 who received the YFV17D yellow fever vaccine. The V call is TRBV7-2, the J call TRBJ1-5; D might be TRBD1 (5 bases). The CDR3 DNA is TGTGCCAGCAGCTTCGCGGTGGGGCAGGGTCAGCCCCAGCATTTT. Amino acids: CASSFAVGQGQPQHF. Drawing the rest from reference TRBV7-2 and TRBJ1-5, the complete variable domain is GAGVSQSPSNKVTEKGKDVELRCDPISGHTALYWYRQSLGQGLEFLIYFQGNSAPDKSGLPSDRFSAERTGGSVSTLTIQRTQQEDSAVYLCASSFAVGQGQPQHFGDGTRLSIL.